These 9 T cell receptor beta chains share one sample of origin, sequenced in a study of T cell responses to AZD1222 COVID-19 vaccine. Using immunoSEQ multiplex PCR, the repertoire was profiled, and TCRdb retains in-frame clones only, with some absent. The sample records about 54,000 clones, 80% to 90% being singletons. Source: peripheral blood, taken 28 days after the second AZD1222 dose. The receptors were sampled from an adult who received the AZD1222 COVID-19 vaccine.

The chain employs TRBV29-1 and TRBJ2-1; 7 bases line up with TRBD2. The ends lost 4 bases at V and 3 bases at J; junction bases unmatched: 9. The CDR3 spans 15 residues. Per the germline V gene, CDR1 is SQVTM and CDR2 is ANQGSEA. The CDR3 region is CSVGLLGGSYNEQFF. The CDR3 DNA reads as TGCAGCGTTGGACTTCTGGGCGGGAGCTACAATGAGCAGTTCTTC.

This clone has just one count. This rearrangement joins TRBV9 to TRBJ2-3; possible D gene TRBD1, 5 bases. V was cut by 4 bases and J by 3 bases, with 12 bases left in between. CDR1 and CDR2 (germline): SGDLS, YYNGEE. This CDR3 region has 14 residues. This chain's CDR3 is CASSPGLRTDTQYF. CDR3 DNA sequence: TGTGCCAGCAGCCCAGGGTTGAGGACAGATACGCAGTATTTT. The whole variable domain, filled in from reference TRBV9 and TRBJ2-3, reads DSGVTQTPKHLITATGQRVTLRCSPRSGDLSVYWYQQSLDQGLQFLIQYYNGEERAKGNILERFSAQQFPDLHSELNLSSLELGDSALYFCASSPGLRTDTQYFGPGTRLTVL.

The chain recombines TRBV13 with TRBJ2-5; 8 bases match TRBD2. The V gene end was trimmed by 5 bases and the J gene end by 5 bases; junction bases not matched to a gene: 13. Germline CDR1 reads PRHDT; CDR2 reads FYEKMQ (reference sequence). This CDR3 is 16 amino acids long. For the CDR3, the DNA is TGTGCCAGCAGCCATAGACTAGCGACGTTCGGGGAGACCCAGTACTTC. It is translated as CASSHRLATFGETQYF.

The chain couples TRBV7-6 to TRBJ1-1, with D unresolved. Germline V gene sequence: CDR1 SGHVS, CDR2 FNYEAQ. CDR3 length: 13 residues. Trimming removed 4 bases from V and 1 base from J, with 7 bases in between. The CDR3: CASSSRPNTEAFF. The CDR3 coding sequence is TGTGCCAGCAGCTCCAGACCGAACACTGAAGCTTTCTTT.

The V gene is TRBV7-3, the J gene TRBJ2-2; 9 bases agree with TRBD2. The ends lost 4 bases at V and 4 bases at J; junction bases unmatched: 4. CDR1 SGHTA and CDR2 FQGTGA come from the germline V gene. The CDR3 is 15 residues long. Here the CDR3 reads CASSSASGITGELFF. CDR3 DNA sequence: TGTGCCAGCAGCTCCGCTAGCGGGATCACCGGGGAGCTGTTTTTT. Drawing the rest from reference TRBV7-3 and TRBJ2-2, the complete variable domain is GAGVSQTPSNKVTEKGKYVELRCDPISGHTALYWYRQSLGQGPEFLIYFQGTGAADDSGLPNDRFFAVRPEGSVSTLKIQRTERGDSAVYLCASSSASGITGELFFGEGSRLTVL.

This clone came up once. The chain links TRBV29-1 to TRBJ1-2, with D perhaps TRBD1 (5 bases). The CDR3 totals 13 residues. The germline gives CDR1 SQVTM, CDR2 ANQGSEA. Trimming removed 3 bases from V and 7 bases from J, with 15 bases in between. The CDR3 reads CSVDAGLSGGYTF. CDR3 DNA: TGCAGCGTTGACGCAGGGTTGAGTGGTGGCTACACCTTC.

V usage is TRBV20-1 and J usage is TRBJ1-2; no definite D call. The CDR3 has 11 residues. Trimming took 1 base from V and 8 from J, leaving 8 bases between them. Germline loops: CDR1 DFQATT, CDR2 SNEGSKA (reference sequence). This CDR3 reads CSARAPLGYTF. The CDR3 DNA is TGCAGTGCTAGAGCCCCACTCGGCTACACCTTC.

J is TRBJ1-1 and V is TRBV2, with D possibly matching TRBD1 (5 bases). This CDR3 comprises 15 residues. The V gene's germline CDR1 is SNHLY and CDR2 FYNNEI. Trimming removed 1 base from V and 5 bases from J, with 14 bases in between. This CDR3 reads CASSEDRGGWTEAFF. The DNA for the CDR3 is TGTGCCAGCAGTGAAGATAGGGGCGGGTGGACTGAAGCTTTCTTT.

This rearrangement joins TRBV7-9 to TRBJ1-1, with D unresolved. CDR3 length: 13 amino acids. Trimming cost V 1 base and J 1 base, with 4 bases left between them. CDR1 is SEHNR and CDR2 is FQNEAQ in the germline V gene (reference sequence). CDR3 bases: TGTGCCAGCAGCTTAGAGGGGAACACTGAAGCTTTCTTT. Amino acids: CASSLEGNTEAFF.